The clone carrying this T cell receptor (beta chain) showed up many times. Its cognate antigen is unknown. These data come from a study of early T cells in non-severe SARS-CoV-2 infection. Study-level background: Chains were unpaired, as sequencing was done on bulk RNA from unsorted whole blood.

In TCRdb, the 5' RACE reads were re-called with MiXCR into one record per CDR3 protein. This sample yields about 50,000 distinct CDR3 sequences, of which more than 9.5% are seen a single time; around 13% belongs to the top ten. Study outcomes and limitations: Anti-spike CD8 specificities were favored by VDJdb matching, whose results missed private and CD4 specificities.

The CDR3 loop spans 16 amino acids. Germline loops: CDR1 SGHTA, CDR2 FQGNSA. Trimming took 1 base from V and 2 from J; bases not matched to a gene: 6. The genes are TRBV7-2 and TRBJ2-3; 7 positions agree with TRBD2. The receptor comes from an adult who was a healthcare worker with PCR-confirmed SARS-CoV-2 infection or an uninfected control (not recorded which). The specimen sequenced was whole blood. CDR3 in amino acids: CASSLVLAEYTDTQYF. For the CDR3, the DNA is TGTGCCAGCAGCTTAGTCCTAGCGGAATACACAGATACGCAGTATTTT.